These 13 T cell receptor beta chains share one sample of origin, sequenced in a study of T cells in Graves' hyperthyroidism and ophthalmopathy. RNA transcripts were the template for amplifying TCR beta CDR3 regions. TCR CDR3 underwent first-round RT-PCR with the HTBI primer set. MiXCR, run by TCRdb on the multiplex PCR reads, gives a single entry per CDR3 protein. The sample yields under 350,000 distinct CDR3 sequences, roughly a fifth seen once. The sample taken for sequencing was blood. These receptor sequences come from a woman aged 45 to 65 with Graves' hyperthyroidism.

This clonotype has at least ten counts. The chain has TRBV2 and TRBJ2-7, with TRBD1 matching 9 bases. This CDR3 contains 15 residues. With 1 base clipped from V and 3 bases from J, the junction kept 4 bases outside the gene matches. Germline lookup yields CDR1 SNHLY and CDR2 FYNNEI. CDR3: CASSEGGTGYYEQYF. The CDR3 bases are TGTGCCAGCAGTGAAGGGGGGACAGGGTACTACGAGCAGTACTTC.

Many counts were recorded for this clonotype. This chain uses TRBV6-5 with TRBJ2-3; 9 bases are shared with TRBD1. The CDR3 spans 15 residues. V dropped 2 bases and J dropped 4; count of bases not matched to a gene: 4. The germline V gene encodes CDR1 MNHEY and CDR2 SVGAGI. The CDR3 DNA is TGTGCCAGCAGTTACCCGGGACAGGGAGCAGATACGCAGTATTTT. Translating gives CASSYPGQGADTQYF.

This clonotype was found a few times. CDR3: CSARDGRAGGGSYGYTF. CDR3 sequence (DNA): TGCAGTGCTAGAGATGGGAGGGCAGGGGGTGGTTCGTATGGCTACACCTTC. The chain is built from TRBV20-1 and TRBJ1-2; 7 positions agree with TRBD1. CDR1 is DFQATT and CDR2 is SNEGSKA in the germline V gene (reference sequence). This CDR3 contains 17 residues. Trimming at V came to 0 bases and at J to 5 bases, leaving 15 bases not matched to a gene.

This clonotype was detected ten times or more. V and J are TRBV2 and TRBJ2-5; 10 nucleotides align to TRBD2. Germline V CDR1 and CDR2: SNHLY, FYNNEI. V shed 2 bases, J shed 3 bases, and the junction held 3 bases outside the gene matches. The CDR3 totals 15 residues. The CDR3 region has the DNA TGTGCCAGCAGTGAACCTAGCGGGGGCAAAGAGACCCAGTACTTC. This encodes CASSEPSGGKETQYF. Drawing the rest from reference TRBV2 and TRBJ2-5, the complete variable domain is EPEVTQTPSHQVTQMGQEVILRCVPISNHLYFYWYRQILGQKVEFLVSFYNNEISEKSEIFDDQFSVERPDGSNFTLKIRSTKLEDSAMYFCASSEPSGGKETQYFGPGTRLLVL.

This clonotype was recorded many times. The J gene is TRBJ2-2, the V gene TRBV7-8, with D maybe TRBD1 (5 bases). Trimming stripped 5 bases from V and 1 base from J, with 8 bases between. CDR1 is SGHVS, CDR2 FQNEAQ, per germline. The CDR3 loop spans 14 amino acids. The DNA of the CDR3 is TGTGCCAGCAGCCCCAGGGTGAACACCGGGGAGCTGTTTTTT. Encoded protein: CASSPRVNTGELFF.

There are many counts of this clonotype. This chain joins TRBV11-2 and TRBJ1-6; 9 nucleotides agree with TRBD1. The germline V gene has CDR1 SGHAT and CDR2 FQNNGV. The CDR3 is 19 residues long. Unmatched junction bases numbered 8, after V lost 2 bases and J lost 0 bases. Written as DNA, the CDR3 is TGTGCCAGCAGCTTAACTACCGGGACAGGGAGCTCCTATAATTCACCCCTCCACTTT. It yields the protein CASSLTTGTGSSYNSPLHF.

Many counts were recorded for this clonotype. The J gene is TRBJ1-2, the V gene TRBV6-1, with 8 positions matching TRBD1. The CDR3 has 14 residues. In germline, CDR1 is MNHNS, CDR2 SASEGT. V was pared by 2 bases and J by 5 bases, with 4 bases of the junction left unmatched. The CDR3 loop is CASSESGGLYGYTF. The CDR3 bases are TGTGCCAGCAGTGAATCAGGGGGCTTGTATGGCTACACCTTC.

This clonotype was observed at least ten times. The chain joins TRBV7-8 to TRBJ2-5; D possibly corresponds to TRBD2 (5 bases). The CDR3 has 14 residues. V shed 5 bases and J shed 3 bases, with 13 bases lying between them. Per germline, CDR1 SGHVS and CDR2 FQNEAQ. CDR3 residues: CASSTRRWEETQYF. CDR3 nucleotides: TGTGCCAGCAGCACTAGGAGATGGGAAGAGACCCAGTACTTC.

The DNA for the CDR3 is TGCAGTGCTAGTGGGGTAGGGCTAGCGAGAACCTACGAGCAGTACTTC. Translation: CSASGVGLARTYEQYF. The chain uses TRBV20-1 and TRBJ2-7, with TRBD2 as a possible D gene (6 bases). The CDR3 is made up of 16 amino acids. Germline-derived CDR1 and CDR2 are DFQATT and SNEGSKA (reference sequence). V gave up 3 bases and J gave up 2 bases, with 20 bases separating them.

The chain is built from TRBV20-1 and TRBJ2-3; 11 bases align to TRBD2. CDR1 and CDR2 (germline): DFQATT, SNEGSKA (reference sequence). The CDR3 is 19 amino acids. V dropped 1 base and J dropped 2; count of bases not matched to a gene: 14. CDR3 coding DNA: TGCAGTGCTAGAGGACTAGCGGGGAGAGAGGTTCTATTCACAGATACGCAGTATTTT. This translates into CSARGLAGREVLFTDTQYF.

This rearrangement joins TRBV5-1 to TRBJ1-1; unclear D gene. V gave up 3 bases and J gave up 1 base, with 7 bases separating them. This CDR3 contains 13 residues. In germline, CDR1 is SGHRS, CDR2 YFSETQ. The CDR3 loop reads CASSSAGNTEAFF. The CDR3 DNA is TGCGCCAGCAGCTCGGCCGGGAACACTGAAGCTTTCTTT.

The chain is built from TRBV12-3 or TRBV12-4 and TRBJ1-5; 10 bases fit TRBD1. J gave up 9 bases and V 5 bases, and 10 bases lay outside the gene matches. This CDR3 is built from 15 residues. The CDR3 nucleotides are TGTGCCAGCAGTACTCGAGGGACAGGGGATGGGCCCCAGCATTTT. Translating it yields CASSTRGTGDGPQHF.

This clonotype was found many times. The genes are TRBV3-1 and TRBJ2-7; the match to TRBD2 covers 8 bases. This CDR3 region has 14 residues. The V gene's germline CDR1 is LGHDT and CDR2 YNNKEL (reference sequence). V shed 4 bases, J shed 3 bases, and the junction held 5 bases outside the gene matches. The CDR3 sequence is CASSRREGVYEQYF. The CDR3 DNA follows: TGTGCCAGCAGCCGACGGGAGGGGGTCTACGAGCAGTACTTC.